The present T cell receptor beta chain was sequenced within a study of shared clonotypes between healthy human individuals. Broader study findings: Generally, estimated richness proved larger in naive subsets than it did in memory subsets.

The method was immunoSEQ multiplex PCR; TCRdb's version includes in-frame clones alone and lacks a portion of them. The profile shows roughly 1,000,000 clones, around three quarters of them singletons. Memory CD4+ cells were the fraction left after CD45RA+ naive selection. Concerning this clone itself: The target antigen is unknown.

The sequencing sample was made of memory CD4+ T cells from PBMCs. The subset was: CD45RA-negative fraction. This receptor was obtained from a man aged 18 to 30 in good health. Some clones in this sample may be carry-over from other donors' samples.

The CDR3, as DNA: TGTGCCAGCAGCCAACAGGGGGCCCCGAGCAATCAGCCCCAGCATTTT. This encodes CASSQQGAPSNQPQHF. The chain carries TRBV28 and TRBJ1-5; 9 positions match TRBD1. The CDR3 loop spans 16 amino acids. V dropped 6 bases and J dropped 1; count of bases not matched to a gene: 7. Germline CDR1 and CDR2: MDHEN and SYDVKM.